This is a list of T cell receptor beta chains from one sample in a study of blood T cell repertoires in COVID-19. The assay was immunoSEQ multiplex PCR, and TCRdb's table has in-frame clones only and misses some. The sample includes some 210,000 clones, 75% to 85% of them seen just once. Sequencing input: PBMCs or T cells enriched from blood (not recorded which). These receptors came from a man aged 30 to 45 with acute COVID-19. CDR3s include the opening cysteine and the closing phenylalanine or tryptophan. The order of the fields is clone size, D gene, J gene, V gene, CDR3 DNA, CDR3 protein. D genes are given only for firm matches. Clone size is given for some rows only: seen once, a few or many times, or a class if the clone is expanded.

clone size: NA; D gene: NA; J gene: TRBJ2-3; V gene: TRBV21-1; CDR3 DNA: TGTGCCAGCAGCAAAGAAGATAACGATACGACAGGGAGAACAGATACGCAGTATTTT; CDR3 protein: CASSKEDNDTTGRTDTQYF
clone size: NA; D gene: TRBD1; J gene: TRBJ2-2; V gene: TRBV3-1/TRBV3-2; CDR3 DNA: TGTGCCAGCAGTATGAAAATGCCCGGGACAGGTCTCACCGGGGAGCTGTTTTTT; CDR3 protein: CASSMKMPGTGLTGELFF
clone size: NA; D gene: TRBD1; J gene: TRBJ2-7; V gene: TRBV27; CDR3 DNA: TGTGCCAGCAGGCGGACAGGGAGGTACGAGCAGTACTTC; CDR3 protein: CASRRTGRYEQYF
clone size: few; D gene: TRBD1; J gene: TRBJ2-6; V gene: TRBV5-4; CDR3 DNA: TGTGCCAGCAGCTTCGGGACAGCTGGGGCCAACGTCCTGACTTTC; CDR3 protein: CASSFGTAGANVLTF
clone size: few; D gene: TRBD1; J gene: TRBJ1-2; V gene: TRBV11-2; CDR3 DNA: TGTGCCAGCAGCTCGGACAGGGGCCTTACCCGGGGAGCTAACGATGGCTACACCTTC; CDR3 protein: CASSSDRGLTRGANDGYTF
clone size: NA; D gene: TRBD1; J gene: TRBJ1-3; V gene: TRBV28; CDR3 DNA: TGTGCCAGCAGTTTGCGACAGGGTTTCTCTGGAAACACCATATATTTT; CDR3 protein: CASSLRQGFSGNTIYF
clone size: NA; D gene: TRBD1; J gene: TRBJ2-5; V gene: TRBV28; CDR3 DNA: TGTGCCAGCAGTGTGGACAGGGTACAAGAGACCCAGTACTTC; CDR3 protein: CASSVDRVQETQYF
clone size: NA; D gene: TRBD1; J gene: TRBJ1-2; V gene: TRBV24-1; CDR3 DNA: TGTGCCACCAGTGATGGGACAGGGGGCGGCTACACCTTC; CDR3 protein: CATSDGTGGGYTF
clone size: NA; D gene: NA; J gene: TRBJ1-5; V gene: TRBV19; CDR3 DNA: TGTGCCAGTAGTATATCGCAGCGTCGAAGTCAGCCCCAGCATTTT; CDR3 protein: CASSISQRRSQPQHF
clone size: few; D gene: NA; J gene: TRBJ1-6; V gene: TRBV10-3; CDR3 DNA: TGTGCCATCAGCGGCGAAGGCCGCGGGGATTCACCCCTCCACTTT; CDR3 protein: CAISGEGRGDSPLHF